This T cell receptor beta chain derives from a study of T-cell reconstitution after alpha-beta-depleted transplantation in children. Points from the study as a whole: Expanded clones from the graft, numbering several hundred, reportedly supplied alpha-beta T cells about two months after transplant. Surviving recipient T cells and intrathymic progenitors accounted for some patients' high TCRbeta diversity at day 60.

This clonotype was counted many times. Its antigen is unknown. The CDR3 has 17 amino acids. The germline gives CDR1 LNHNV, CDR2 YYDKDF (reference sequence). The ends were cut back, 0 bases at V and 6 bases at J, with 18 bases in the middle. The TCRbeta library incorporated unique molecular identifiers. TCRdb called the PCR reads again in MiXCR, with one record for every CDR3 protein. The sample lists approximately 500,000 distinct CDR3 sequences; roughly a tenth were seen once. This rearrangement joins TRBV15 to TRBJ2-1; D possibly corresponds to TRBD2 (5 bases). This receptor was taken from a child younger than 10 with inherited bone marrow failure, due to receive a stem cell transplant. The material sequenced was PBMCs, taken before TCRalphabeta/CD19-depleted stem cell transplant. The DNA for the CDR3 is TGTGCCACCAGCAGAGATCCGGACGACGATGCGGGCAATGAGCAGTTCTTC. Translating it yields CATSRDPDDDAGNEQFF. Supplemented by reference TRBV15 and TRBJ2-1, the full variable domain reads DAMVIQNPRYQVTQFGKPVTLSCSQTLNHNVMYWYQQKSSQAPKLLFHYYDKDFNNEADTPDNFQSRRPNTSFCFLDIRSPGLGDTAMYLCATSRDPDDDAGNEQFFGPGTRLTVL.